A single sample is the source of the 9 T cell receptor beta chains below, sequenced in a study of T cells in Graves' hyperthyroidism and ophthalmopathy (dated by TCRdb to between 2018 and 2020). Receptor libraries were prepared by multiplex PCR. Sequencing used an Illumina HiSeq 2000. Amplification of TCR beta CDR3 regions was carried out from RNA transcripts. A first-round RT-PCR of the TCR CDR3 used the HTBI primer set with the Qiagen OneStep RT-PCR kit. The raw public data were reprocessed by TCRdb itself: fastp quality trimming at Q25, MiXCR clonotype calling, in-frame beta chains only. Each CDR3 protein gets just one entry, which takes the most common genes and DNA from the rows behind it. The sample table lists about 400,000 distinct CDR3 sequences, around a quarter of them with a count of one. More than 60% of the sample belongs to the ten largest clones. The sample taken for sequencing was blood. The receptors here all came from a man in his fifties with Graves' hyperthyroidism.

This clonotype was recorded many times. The rearrangement links TRBV27 to TRBJ2-7, with D possibly TRBD2 on 6 matching bases. Germline CDR1 reads MNHEY; CDR2 reads SMNVEV (reference sequence). CDR3 length: 15 amino acids. Trimming shortened V by 2 bases and J by 3 bases, and 14 bases separated the two germline ends. CDR3 sequence: CASSLGGRVVYEQYF. The DNA for the CDR3 is TGTGCCAGCAGTTTAGGAGGGCGGGTAGTCTACGAGCAGTACTTC.

This clonotype came up a few times. This chain uses TRBV20-1 with TRBJ2-3; 7 nucleotides align to TRBD2. The CDR3 loop spans 16 amino acids. The germline V gene encodes CDR1 DFQATT and CDR2 SNEGSKA (reference sequence). The ends lost 5 bases at V and 2 bases at J; junction bases unmatched: 13. Here the CDR3 DNA reads TGCAGTGCTCAAGACTACTCGGGAGGCAACACAGATACGCAGTATTTT. Its protein is CSAQDYSGGNTDTQYF.

This rearrangement joins TRBV2 to TRBJ1-1; the D gene is possibly TRBD1 (6 bases). The germline gives CDR1 SNHLY, CDR2 FYNNEI. Trimming removed 2 bases from V and 5 bases from J, with 12 bases in between. CDR3 length: 14 residues. For the CDR3, the DNA is TGTGCCAGCAGTGAAATAGGGGGGCATACTGAAGCTTTCTTT. Translated: CASSEIGGHTEAFF.

This clonotype was recorded a few times. The chain employs TRBV9 and TRBJ2-1, with D possibly being TRBD2 (6 bases). V shed 0 bases and J shed 4 bases, with 14 bases lying between them. The CDR3 is 16 residues long. The germline V gene has CDR1 SGDLS and CDR2 YYNGEE. DNA of the CDR3: TGTGCCAGCAGCGTAGAAGGAGGGAGCAGATACAATGAGCAGTTCTTC. It yields the protein CASSVEGGSRYNEQFF.

This clonotype was seen many times. The rearrangement joins TRBV24-1 to TRBJ2-7, with D unclear. Per germline, CDR1 KGHDR and CDR2 SFDVKD. The CDR3 length is 12 residues. V lost 4 bases and J 4 bases, leaving 7 bases between the germline ends. CDR3 DNA: TGTGCCACCAGTGAGGGCAGGTACGAGCAGTACTTC. Protein product: CATSEGRYEQYF.

This clonotype was counted between two and nine times. The rearrangement uses TRBV15 and TRBJ1-1; D uncertain. V shed 4 bases and J shed 5 bases, with 8 bases lying between them. Germline CDR1 reads LNHNV; CDR2 reads YYDKDF (reference sequence). This CDR3 spans 12 amino acids. CDR3 in DNA: TGTGCCACCAGCAAAGAGCCAACTGAAGCTTTCTTT. Protein: CATSKEPTEAFF.

This clonotype was seen more than once but under ten times. V is TRBV20-1 and J is TRBJ2-3, with TRBD2 as a possible D gene (5 bases). Germline assignment: CDR1 DFQATT and CDR2 SNEGSKA (reference sequence). The CDR3 runs 15 residues. V lost 2 bases, J lost 1 base, and 13 bases lay in between. DNA of the CDR3: TGCAGTGCTAGAAGTATCCTAGCCGGCACAGATACGCAGTATTTT. The encoded protein is CSARSILAGTDTQYF.

The sample holds many counts of this clonotype. CDR3 residues: CASSLTNTGVFAKNIQYF. CDR3 DNA: TGTGCCAGCAGTTTAACCAACACAGGGGTTTTTGCCAAAAACATTCAGTACTTC. The rearrangement links TRBV12-3 or TRBV12-4 to TRBJ2-4; 7 bases are a match to TRBD1. The CDR3 length is 18 residues. V lost 2 bases and J lost 1; bases outside the gene matches: 11.

This rearrangement joins TRBV29-1 to TRBJ2-5; the D is unclear. The V end lost 2 bases, the J end lost 5 bases, and 9 bases lay between the germline ends. Germline V lookup: CDR1 SQVTM, CDR2 ANQGSEA. This CDR3 has 12 residues. Here the CDR3 reads CSVEYGSETQYF. The CDR3 bases are TGCAGCGTTGAATACGGGTCCGAGACCCAGTACTTC.